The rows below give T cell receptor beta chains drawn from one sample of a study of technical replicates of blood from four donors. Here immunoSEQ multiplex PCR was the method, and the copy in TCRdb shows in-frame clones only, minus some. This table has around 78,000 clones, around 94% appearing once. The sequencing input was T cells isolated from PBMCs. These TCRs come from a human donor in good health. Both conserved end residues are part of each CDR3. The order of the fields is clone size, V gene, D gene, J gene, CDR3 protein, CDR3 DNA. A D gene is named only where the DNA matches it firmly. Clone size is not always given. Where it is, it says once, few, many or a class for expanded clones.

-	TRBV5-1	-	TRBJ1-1	CASSFERDTEAFF	TGCGCCAGCAGCTTCGAACGGGACACTGAAGCTTTCTTT
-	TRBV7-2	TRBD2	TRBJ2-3	CASSLGTSGVFTQYF	TGTGCCAGCAGCTTGGGGACTAGCGGGGTCTTTACGCAGTATTTT
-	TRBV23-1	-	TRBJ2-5	CASSRTGPETQYF	TGCGCCAGCAGTCGGACTGGGCCCGAGACCCAGTACTTC
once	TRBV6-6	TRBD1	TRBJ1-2	CASSYDRQGTPYGYTF	TGTGCCAGCAGTTATGATCGACAGGGAACCCCCTATGGCTACACCTTC
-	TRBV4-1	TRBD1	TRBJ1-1	CASSPTGLNTEAFF	TGCGCCAGCAGCCCGACAGGGTTGAACACTGAAGCTTTCTTT
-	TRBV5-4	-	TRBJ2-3	CASSFGANTQYF	TGTGCCAGCAGCTTCGGTGCAAATACGCAGTATTTT
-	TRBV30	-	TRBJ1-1	CAWSVTGTEAFF	TGTGCCTGGAGTGTAACGGGAACTGAAGCTTTCTTT
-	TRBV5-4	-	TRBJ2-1	CASSVGGTDYNEQFF	TGTGCCAGCAGCGTGGGAGGGACAGATTACAATGAGCAGTTCTTC
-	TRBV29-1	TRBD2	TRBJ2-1	CSVQGLAGEPSHEQFF	TGCAGCGTTCAGGGACTAGCGGGAGAGCCCTCCCATGAGCAGTTCTTC
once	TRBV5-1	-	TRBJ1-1	CASSDSPNTEAFF	TGCGCCAGCAGCGACAGCCCGAACACTGAAGCTTTCTTT
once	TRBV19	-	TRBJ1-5	CASNWGGYSNQPQHF	TGTGCCAGTAATTGGGGGGGTTATAGCAATCAGCCCCAGCATTTT
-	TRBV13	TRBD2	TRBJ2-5	CASSLAASGGQETQYF	TGTGCCAGCAGCTTAGCGGCTAGCGGGGGGCAAGAGACCCAGTACTTC
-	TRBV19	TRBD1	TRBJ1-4	CASKDRANEKLFF	TGTGCCAGTAAAGACAGGGCTAATGAAAAACTGTTTTTT
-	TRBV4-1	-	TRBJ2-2	CASSQVQGRNTGELFF	TGCGCCAGCAGCCAAGTTCAGGGTCGGAACACCGGGGAGCTGTTTTTT
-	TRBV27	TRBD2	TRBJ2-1	CASSPALAETYNEQFF	TGTGCCAGCAGCCCCGCCCTAGCGGAAACCTACAATGAGCAGTTCTTC
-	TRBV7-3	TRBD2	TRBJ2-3	CASSHGTSGPSGRTDTQYF	TGTGCCAGCAGCCACGGGACTAGCGGACCTTCAGGGAGGACAGATACGCAGTATTTT
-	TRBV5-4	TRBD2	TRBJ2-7	CASSGLAGPQQDEQYF	TGTGCCAGCAGCGGTCTAGCGGGCCCTCAGCAGGACGAGCAGTACTTC
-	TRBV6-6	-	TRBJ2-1	CASKGGQEQFF	TGTGCCAGCAAGGGGGGACAGGAGCAGTTCTTC
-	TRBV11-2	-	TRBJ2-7	CASRPAGLSYEQYF	TGTGCCAGCAGACCGGCAGGTTTATCCTACGAGCAGTACTTC
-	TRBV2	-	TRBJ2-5	CASMGTGTQYF	TGTGCCAGCATGGGTACGGGGACCCAGTACTTC
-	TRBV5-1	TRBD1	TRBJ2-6	CASSFGRGQGGANVLTF	TGCGCCAGCAGCTTTGGCAGGGGGCAAGGGGGGGCCAACGTCCTGACTTTC
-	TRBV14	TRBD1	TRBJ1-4	CASRGDSEKLFF	TGTGCCAGCAGAGGGGACAGCGAAAAACTGTTTTTT
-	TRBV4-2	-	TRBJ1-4	CASSQDTGEKLFF	TGTGCCAGCAGCCAAGATACAGGGGAAAAACTGTTTTTT
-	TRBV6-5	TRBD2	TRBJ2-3	CASRSGTSTDTQYF	TGTGCCAGCAGGAGCGGGACTAGCACAGATACGCAGTATTTT
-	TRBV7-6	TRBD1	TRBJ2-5	CASSLGTGGETQYF	TGTGCCAGCAGCTTAGGGACAGGGGGCGAGACCCAGTACTTC
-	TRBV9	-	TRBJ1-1	CASSGSGAAFF	TGTGCCAGCAGCGGATCCGGAGCGGCTTTCTTT
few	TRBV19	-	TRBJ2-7	CASSIRDNPYEQYF	TGTGCCAGTAGTATCCGGGACAACCCCTACGAGCAGTACTTC
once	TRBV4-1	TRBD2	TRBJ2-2	CASSQSRLADSTGELFF	TGCGCCAGCAGCCAATCGCGGCTAGCGGATAGCACCGGGGAGCTGTTTTTT
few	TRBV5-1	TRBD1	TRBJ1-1	CASSLGRGRFDTEAFF	TGCGCCAGCAGCTTGGGCAGGGGGCGCTTTGACACTGAAGCTTTCTTT
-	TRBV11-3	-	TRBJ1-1	CASSFGLVANTEAFF	TGTGCCAGCAGCTTCGGACTTGTGGCGAACACTGAAGCTTTCTTT
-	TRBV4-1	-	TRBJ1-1	CASSQEDFGTEAFF	TGCGCCAGCAGCCAAGAAGACTTCGGCACTGAAGCTTTCTTT
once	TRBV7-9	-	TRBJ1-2	CASSSTKGGLSNYGYTF	TGTGCCAGCAGCTCGACGAAAGGTGGACTATCGAACTATGGCTACACCTTC
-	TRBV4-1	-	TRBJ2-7	CASSQPGSEAYEQYF	TGCGCCAGCAGCCAACCCGGGAGCGAGGCCTACGAGCAGTACTTC
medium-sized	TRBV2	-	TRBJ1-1	CASSALLVSEAFF	TGTGCCAGCAGTGCTCTCCTAGTCAGTGAAGCTTTCTTT
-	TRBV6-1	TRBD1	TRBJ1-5	CASSEAGQNLSNQPQHF	TGTGCCAGCAGTGAGGCGGGACAGAATTTAAGCAATCAGCCCCAGCATTTT
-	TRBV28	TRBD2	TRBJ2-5	CASRYSLRGRMEETQYF	TGTGCCAGCCGTTACTCGTTGCGGGGGAGGATGGAAGAGACCCAGTACTTC
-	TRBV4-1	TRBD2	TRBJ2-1	CASSQGGSLHEQFF	TGCGCCAGCAGCCAGGGCGGGAGTCTCCATGAGCAGTTCTTC
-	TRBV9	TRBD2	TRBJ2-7	CASSVGSGATYEQYF	TGTGCCAGCAGCGTTGGTAGCGGGGCTACCTACGAGCAGTACTTC
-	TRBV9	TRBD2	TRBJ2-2	CASASSGRFANTGELFF	TGTGCCAGCGCGTCTAGCGGGAGGTTCGCGAACACCGGGGAGCTGTTTTTT
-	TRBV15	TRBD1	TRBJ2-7	CATSSRDSSDEQYF	TGTGCCACCAGCAGCCGGGACAGTTCGGACGAGCAGTACTTC
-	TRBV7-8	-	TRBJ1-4	CASSQGLPNEKLFF	TGTGCCAGCAGCCAGGGGTTGCCTAATGAAAAACTGTTTTTT
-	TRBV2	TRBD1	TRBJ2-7	CASTNRGSYEQYF	TGTGCCAGCACTAACAGGGGCTCCTACGAGCAGTACTTC
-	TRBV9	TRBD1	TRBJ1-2	CASRGTDANYGYTF	TGTGCCAGCAGAGGGACAGACGCTAACTATGGCTACACCTTC
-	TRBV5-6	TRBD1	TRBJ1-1	CASSWGTENTEAFF	TGTGCCAGCAGCTGGGGGACAGAGAACACTGAAGCTTTCTTT
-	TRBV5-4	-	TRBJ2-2	CASSQKQLTEWDTGELFF	TGTGCCAGCAGCCAGAAACAGTTGACAGAATGGGACACCGGGGAGCTGTTTTTT
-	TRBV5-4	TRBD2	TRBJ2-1	CASRVAGESYNEQFF	TGTGCCAGCAGGGTAGCGGGAGAGAGTTACAATGAGCAGTTCTTC
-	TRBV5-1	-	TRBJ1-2	CASRPTDYGYTF	TGCGCCAGCAGGCCGACAGACTATGGCTACACCTTC
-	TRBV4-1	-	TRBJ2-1	CASSHPQGGDEQFF	TGCGCCAGCAGCCACCCTCAGGGGGGTGATGAGCAGTTCTTC
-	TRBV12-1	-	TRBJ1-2	CASTTIKTGWTNYGYTF	TGTGCCAGCACCACAATAAAAACAGGGTGGACTAACTATGGCTACACCTTC
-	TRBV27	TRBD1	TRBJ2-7	CASSSNLNLQGLRYEQYF	TGTGCCAGCAGTTCCAATCTCAATCTACAGGGGTTGAGGTACGAGCAGTACTTC
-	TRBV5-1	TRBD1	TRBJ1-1	CASKGGQGNTEAFF	TGCGCCAGCAAGGGGGGACAGGGGAACACTGAAGCTTTCTTT
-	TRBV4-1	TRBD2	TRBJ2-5	CASSSPGLAIPETQYF	TGCGCCAGCAGCTCTCCGGGACTAGCGATCCCAGAGACCCAGTACTTC
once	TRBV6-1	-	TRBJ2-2	CASSDWGGGSGELFF	TGTGCCAGCAGTGATTGGGGGGGCGGTAGCGGGGAGCTGTTTTTT